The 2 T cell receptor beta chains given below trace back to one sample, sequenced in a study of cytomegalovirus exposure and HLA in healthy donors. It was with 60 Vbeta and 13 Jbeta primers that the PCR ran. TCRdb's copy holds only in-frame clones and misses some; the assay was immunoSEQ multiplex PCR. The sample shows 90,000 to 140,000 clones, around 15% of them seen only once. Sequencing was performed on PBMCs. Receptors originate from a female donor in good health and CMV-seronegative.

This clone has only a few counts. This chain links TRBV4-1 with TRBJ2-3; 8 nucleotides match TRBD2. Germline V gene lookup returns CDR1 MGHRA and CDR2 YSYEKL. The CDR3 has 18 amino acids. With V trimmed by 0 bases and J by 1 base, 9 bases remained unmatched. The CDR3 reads CASSQDSSGTRGTDTQYF. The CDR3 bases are TGCGCCAGCAGCCAAGATTCTTCCGGGACTAGGGGCACAGATACGCAGTATTTT.

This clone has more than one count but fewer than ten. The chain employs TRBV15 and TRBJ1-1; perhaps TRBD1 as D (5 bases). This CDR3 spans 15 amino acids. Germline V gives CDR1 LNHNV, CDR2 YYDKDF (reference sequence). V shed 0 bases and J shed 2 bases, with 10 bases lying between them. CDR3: CATSRDSRVNTEAFF. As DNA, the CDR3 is TGTGCCACCAGCAGAGATTCCAGGGTAAACACTGAAGCTTTCTTT.